The sample holds many counts of the clone carrying this T cell receptor beta chain. What it binds is not known. Given a much more abundant clone one base away, this may be a read error. Via MiXCR, TCRdb re-called the multiplex PCR reads, giving one row per CDR3 protein. The table includes 140,000 to 150,000 distinct CDR3 sequences, approximately 29% detected once. The data are from a study of breast tumors, draining lymph nodes, adjacent tissues. CDR1 SGHTA and CDR2 FQGNSA come from the germline V gene. This CDR3 is built from 15 residues. V shed 1 base, J shed 6 bases, and the junction held 4 bases outside the gene matches. Study results and caveats: Compared with basal-like, luminal-like tumors shared significantly more repertoire with nontumor tissue. Tumor TCR diversity was below lymph nodes but above nontumor tissue.

Samples came from axillary lymph nodes draining the breast cancer. Sequenced input: axillary lymph node tissue. The TCR comes from a female donor with breast cancer. Some clones in this sample may be carry-over from other donors' samples. V is TRBV7-2 and J is TRBJ2-7, with 12 bases matching TRBD2. The CDR3 nucleotides read TGTGCCAGCAGCTTAGGACTAGCGGGGGCATGCGAGCAGTACGTC. Protein: CASSLGLAGACEQYV.